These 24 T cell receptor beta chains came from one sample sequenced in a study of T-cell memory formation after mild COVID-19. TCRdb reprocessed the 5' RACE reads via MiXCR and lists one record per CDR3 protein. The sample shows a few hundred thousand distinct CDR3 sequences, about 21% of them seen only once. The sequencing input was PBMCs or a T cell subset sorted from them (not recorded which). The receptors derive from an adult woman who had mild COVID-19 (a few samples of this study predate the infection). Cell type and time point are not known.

CDR3 sequence reads: CATSAARGLEQETQYF. CDR3 sequence (DNA): TGTGCCACCAGTGCCGCGCGGGGGCTGGAACAAGAGACCCAGTACTTC. V is TRBV24-1 and J is TRBJ2-5; D possibly corresponds to TRBD2 (7 bases). CDR1 is KGHDR, CDR2 SFDVKD, per germline. The CDR3 is 16 amino acids. Trimming stripped 5 bases from V and 2 bases from J, with 17 bases between.

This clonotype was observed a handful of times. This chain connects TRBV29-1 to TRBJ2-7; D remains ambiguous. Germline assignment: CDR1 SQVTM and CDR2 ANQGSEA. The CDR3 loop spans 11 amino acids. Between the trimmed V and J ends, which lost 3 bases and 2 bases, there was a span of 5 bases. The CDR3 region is CSVDGAYEQYF. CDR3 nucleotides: TGCAGCGTTGACGGTGCCTACGAGCAGTACTTC.

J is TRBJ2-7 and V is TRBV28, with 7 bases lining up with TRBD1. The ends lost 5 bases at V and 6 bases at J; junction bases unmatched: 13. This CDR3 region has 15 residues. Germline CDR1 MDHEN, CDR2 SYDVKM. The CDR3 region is CASSGYRGVGAEQYV. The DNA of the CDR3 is TGTGCCAGCAGTGGGTACAGGGGAGTTGGGGCCGAGCAGTACGTC.

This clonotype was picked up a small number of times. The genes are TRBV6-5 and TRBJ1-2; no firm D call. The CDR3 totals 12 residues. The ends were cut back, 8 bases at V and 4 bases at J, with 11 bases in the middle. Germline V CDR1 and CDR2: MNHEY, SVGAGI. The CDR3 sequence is CASLGPSYGYTF. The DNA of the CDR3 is TGTGCCAGCCTGGGCCCCTCCTATGGCTACACCTTC.

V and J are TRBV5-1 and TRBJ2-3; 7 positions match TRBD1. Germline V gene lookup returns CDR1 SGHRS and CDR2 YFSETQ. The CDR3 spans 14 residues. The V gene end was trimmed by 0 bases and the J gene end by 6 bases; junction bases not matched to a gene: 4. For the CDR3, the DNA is TGCGCCAGCAGCTTGGAGGGGGCAGGCGATACGCAGTATTTT. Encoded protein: CASSLEGAGDTQYF. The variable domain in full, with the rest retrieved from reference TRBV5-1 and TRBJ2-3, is KAGVTQTPRYLIKTRGQQVTLSCSPISGHRSVSWYQQTPGQGLQFLFEYFSETQRNKGNFPGRFSGRQFSNSRSEMNVSTLELGDSALYLCASSLEGAGDTQYFGPGTRLTVL.

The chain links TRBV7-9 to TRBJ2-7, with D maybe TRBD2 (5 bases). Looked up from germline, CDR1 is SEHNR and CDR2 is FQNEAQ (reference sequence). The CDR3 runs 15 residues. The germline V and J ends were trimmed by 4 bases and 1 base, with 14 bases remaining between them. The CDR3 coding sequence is TGTGCCAGCAGCTCAAGAGAGGGCAGTTCCTACGAGCAGTACTTC. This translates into CASSSREGSSYEQYF.

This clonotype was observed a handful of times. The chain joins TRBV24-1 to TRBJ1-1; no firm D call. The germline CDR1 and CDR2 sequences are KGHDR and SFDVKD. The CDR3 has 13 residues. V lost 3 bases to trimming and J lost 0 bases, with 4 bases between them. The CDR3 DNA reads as TGTGCCACCAGTGATCCTTTGAACACTGAAGCTTTCTTT. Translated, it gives CATSDPLNTEAFF.

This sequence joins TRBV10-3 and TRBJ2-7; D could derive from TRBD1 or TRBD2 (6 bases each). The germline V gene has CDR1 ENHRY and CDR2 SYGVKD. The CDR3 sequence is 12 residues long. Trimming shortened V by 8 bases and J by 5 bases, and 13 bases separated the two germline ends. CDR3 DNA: TGTGCCATCGGGGGGCCAAAGGACGAGCAGTACTTC. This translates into CAIGGPKDEQYF.

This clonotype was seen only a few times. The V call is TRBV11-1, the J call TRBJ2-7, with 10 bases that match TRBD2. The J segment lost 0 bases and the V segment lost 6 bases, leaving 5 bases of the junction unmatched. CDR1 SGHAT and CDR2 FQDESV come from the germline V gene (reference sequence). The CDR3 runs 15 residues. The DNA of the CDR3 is TGTGCCAGCAGAACAGCTAGCGGGAGCTCCTACGAGCAGTACTTC. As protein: CASRTASGSSYEQYF.

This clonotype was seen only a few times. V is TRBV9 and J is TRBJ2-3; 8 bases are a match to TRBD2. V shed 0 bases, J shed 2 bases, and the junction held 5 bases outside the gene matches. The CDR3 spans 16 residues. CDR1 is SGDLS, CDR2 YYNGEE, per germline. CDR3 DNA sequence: TGTGCCAGCAGCGTAGAAGGACTAGCCGTCACAGATACGCAGTATTTT. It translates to CASSVEGLAVTDTQYF. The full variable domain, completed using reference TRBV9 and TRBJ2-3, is DSGVTQTPKHLITATGQRVTLRCSPRSGDLSVYWYQQSLDQGLQFLIQYYNGEERAKGNILERFSAQQFPDLHSELNLSSLELGDSALYFCASSVEGLAVTDTQYFGPGTRLTVL.

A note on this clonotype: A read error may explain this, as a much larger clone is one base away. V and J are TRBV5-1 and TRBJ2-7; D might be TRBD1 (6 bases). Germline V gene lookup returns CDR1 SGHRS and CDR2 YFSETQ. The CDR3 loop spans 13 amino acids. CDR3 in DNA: TGCGACAGCAGCGTCGGACAGACCTACGAGCAGTACTTC. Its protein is CDSSVGQTYEQYF.

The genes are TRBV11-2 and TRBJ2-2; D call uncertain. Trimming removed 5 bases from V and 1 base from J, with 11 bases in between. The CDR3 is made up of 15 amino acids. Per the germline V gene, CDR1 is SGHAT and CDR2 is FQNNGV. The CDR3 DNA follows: TGTGCCAGCAGCGGTCGGGTCCTGAACACCGGGGAGCTGTTTTTT. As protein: CASSGRVLNTGELFF.

CDR3 in amino acids: CATSTDYNEQFF. The CDR3 nucleotides read TGTGCCACTTCTACCGACTACAATGAGCAGTTCTTC. The chain recombines TRBV24-1 with TRBJ2-1; no clear D. Germline loops: CDR1 KGHDR, CDR2 SFDVKD. The CDR3 has 12 residues. V lost 10 bases, J lost 3 bases, and 9 bases lay in between.

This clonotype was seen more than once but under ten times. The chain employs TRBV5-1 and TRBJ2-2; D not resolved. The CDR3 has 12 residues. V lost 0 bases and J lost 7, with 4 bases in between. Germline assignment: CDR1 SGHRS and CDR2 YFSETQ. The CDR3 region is CASSLERGELFF. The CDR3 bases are TGCGCCAGCAGCTTGGAACGCGGGGAGCTGTTTTTT.

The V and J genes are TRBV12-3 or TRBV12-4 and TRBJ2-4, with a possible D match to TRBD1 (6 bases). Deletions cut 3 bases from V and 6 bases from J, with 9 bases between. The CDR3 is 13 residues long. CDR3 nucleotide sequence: TGTGCCAGCAGTTTGACAGGACGAAACATTCAGTACTTC. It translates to CASSLTGRNIQYF.

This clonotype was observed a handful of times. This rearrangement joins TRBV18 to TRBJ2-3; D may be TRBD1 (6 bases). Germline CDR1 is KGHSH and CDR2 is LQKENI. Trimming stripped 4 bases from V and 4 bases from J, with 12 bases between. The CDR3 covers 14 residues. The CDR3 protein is CASSLTGMPDTQYF. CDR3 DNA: TGTGCCAGCTCACTTACAGGGATGCCAGATACGCAGTATTTT.

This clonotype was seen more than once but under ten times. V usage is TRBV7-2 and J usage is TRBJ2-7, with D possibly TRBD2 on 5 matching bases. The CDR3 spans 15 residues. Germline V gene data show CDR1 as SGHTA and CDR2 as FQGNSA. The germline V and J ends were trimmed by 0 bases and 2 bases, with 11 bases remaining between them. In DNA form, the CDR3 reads TGTGCCAGCAGCTTAGCTGTAGCGCCTACCTACGAGCAGTACTTC. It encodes CASSLAVAPTYEQYF. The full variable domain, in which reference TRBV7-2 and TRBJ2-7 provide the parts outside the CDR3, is GAGVSQSPSNKVTEKGKDVELRCDPISGHTALYWYRQSLGQGLEFLIYFQGNSAPDKSGLPSDRFSAERTGGSVSTLTIQRTQQEDSAVYLCASSLAVAPTYEQYFGPGTRLTVT.

The CDR3 loop reads CASSPLGQGASEQYF. CDR3 nucleotides: TGTGCCAGCAGCCCCCTCGGACAGGGGGCGAGTGAGCAGTACTTC. The chain couples TRBV9 to TRBJ2-7, with TRBD1 matching over 11 bases. The CDR3 is made up of 15 amino acids. Germline-derived CDR1 and CDR2 are SGDLS and YYNGEE. V lost 4 bases and J lost 7; bases outside the gene matches: 10.

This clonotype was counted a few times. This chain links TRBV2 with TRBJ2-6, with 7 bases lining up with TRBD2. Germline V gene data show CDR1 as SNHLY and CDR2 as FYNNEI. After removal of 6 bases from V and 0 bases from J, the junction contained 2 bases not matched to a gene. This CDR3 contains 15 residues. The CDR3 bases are TGTGCCAGCAGGAGGGAGGGCTCTGGGGCCAACGTCCTGACTTTC. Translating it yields CASRREGSGANVLTF.

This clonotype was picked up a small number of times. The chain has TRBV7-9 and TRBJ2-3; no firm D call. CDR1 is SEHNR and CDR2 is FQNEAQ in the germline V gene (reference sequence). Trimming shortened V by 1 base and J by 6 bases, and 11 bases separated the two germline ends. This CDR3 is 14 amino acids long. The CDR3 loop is CASSLVLVADTQYF. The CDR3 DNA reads TGTGCCAGCAGCTTAGTCTTAGTTGCGGATACGCAGTATTTT.

The CDR3 loop reads CATSGPRDAVDGSYNEQFF. The CDR3 region has the DNA TGTGCCACCAGCGGCCCCCGGGACGCTGTTGATGGCTCCTACAATGAGCAGTTCTTC. This chain joins TRBV15 and TRBJ2-1, with D possibly being TRBD1 or TRBD2 (5 bases each). The length of the CDR3 is 19 residues. Germline V lookup: CDR1 LNHNV, CDR2 YYDKDF (reference sequence). Trimming took off 5 bases at V and 0 bases at J, with 23 bases between the two ends.

The CDR3 DNA reads TGTGCCAGCTCATCGACAGATGGCGGGGAGCTGTTTTTT. As protein: CASSSTDGGELFF. The rearrangement uses TRBV18 and TRBJ2-2; possible D gene TRBD1, 5 bases. The length of the CDR3 is 13 residues. The V gene lost 5 bases and the J gene lost 7 bases, with 11 bases spanning the gap. CDR1 is KGHSH, CDR2 LQKENI, per germline.

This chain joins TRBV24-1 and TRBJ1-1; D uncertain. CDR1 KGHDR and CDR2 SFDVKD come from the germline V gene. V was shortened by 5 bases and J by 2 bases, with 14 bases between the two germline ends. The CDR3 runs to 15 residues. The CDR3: CATSGPGSANTEAFF. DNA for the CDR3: TGTGCCACCAGTGGACCGGGGTCAGCCAACACTGAAGCTTTCTTT.

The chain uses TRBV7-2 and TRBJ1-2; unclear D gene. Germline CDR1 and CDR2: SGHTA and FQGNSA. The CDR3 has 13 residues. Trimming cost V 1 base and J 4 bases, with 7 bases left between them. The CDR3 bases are TGTGCCAGCAGCTTAGAGTCCACCTATGGCTACACCTTC. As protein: CASSLESTYGYTF.